The 31 T cell receptor beta chains below were found in one sample sequenced in a study of control samples from healthy donors and cancer patients. Repertoires were generated with immunoSEQ multiplex PCR, while TCRdb's copy carries only in-frame clones and drops some. The sample has roughly 130,000 clones, less than 95% seen once. The sequenced material came from blood. The receptor set was obtained from a man aged 18 to 29 in good health.

This clone appeared a single time. The chain employs TRBV12-3 or TRBV12-4 and TRBJ1-4, with D possibly matching TRBD1 (5 bases). Trimming cost V 6 bases and J 8 bases, with 7 bases left between them. The CDR3 is 11 residues long. This CDR3 is CASRQVEKLFF. The CDR3 DNA follows: TGTGCCAGCAGACAGGTCGAAAAACTGTTTTTT.

The chain uses TRBV12-3 or TRBV12-4 and TRBJ1-2; TRBD1 is a possible D gene (6 bases). The CDR3 is made up of 13 amino acids. Trimming removed 5 bases at V and 2 bases at J, with 9 bases between. DNA for the CDR3: TGTGCCAGCAGTCCAGGGGTCAACTATGGCTACACCTTC. Residues: CASSPGVNYGYTF.

The chain's CDR3 is CASSPVGGGGQNSPLHF. DNA for the CDR3: TGTGCCAGCAGCCCCGTGGGAGGGGGCGGGCAGAATTCACCCCTCCACTTT. J is TRBJ1-6 and V is TRBV5-6; 7 bases are shared with TRBD1. Germline lookup yields CDR1 SGHDT and CDR2 YYEEEE. The CDR3 spans 17 residues. The ends lost 4 bases at V and 7 bases at J; junction bases unmatched: 14. Looking up the rest from reference TRBV5-6 and TRBJ1-6 gives the full variable domain: DAGVTQSPTHLIKTRGQQVTLRCSPKSGHDTVSWYQQALGQGPQFIFQYYEEEERQRGNFPDRFSGHQFPNYSSELNVNALLLGDSALYLCASSPVGGGGQNSPLHFGNGTRLTVT.

The gene calls are TRBV19 and TRBJ1-2; D is undetermined. Germline V lookup: CDR1 LNHDA, CDR2 SQIVND (reference sequence). The CDR3 spans 10 residues. V lost 8 bases and J lost 7, with 8 bases in between. The CDR3 reads CASYLIGYTF. CDR3 DNA: TGTGCCAGTTACCTGATTGGCTACACCTTC.

The chain has TRBV7-9 and TRBJ1-2; D is ambiguous. This CDR3 has 15 amino acids. Trimming removed 2 bases from V and 3 bases from J, with 13 bases in between. CDR1 is SEHNR, CDR2 FQNEAQ, per germline (reference sequence). For the CDR3, the DNA is TGTGCCAGCAGCTTAAACGGGGATTGGGACTATGGCTACACCTTC. This encodes CASSLNGDWDYGYTF.

The rearrangement links TRBV5-4 to TRBJ1-1, with a possible D match to TRBD1 (6 bases). CDR3 length: 14 amino acids. Germline-derived CDR1 and CDR2 are SGHNT and YYREEE (reference sequence). Trimming pared 5 bases from V and 0 bases from J, leaving 11 bases between. The CDR3 DNA is TGTGCCAGCAGGGCCGGGACAATGAACACTGAAGCTTTCTTT. It codes for CASRAGTMNTEAFF.

V gene TRBV7-9 combines with J gene TRBJ1-6, with D maybe TRBD1 (6 bases). The CDR3 is made up of 16 amino acids. In germline, CDR1 is SEHNR, CDR2 FQNEAQ (reference sequence). The V end was cut by 4 bases, the J end by 5 bases, with 15 bases between. The DNA for the CDR3 is TGTGCCAGCAGCTACCTTACCCAGGGGAATAATTCACCCCTCCACTTT. This codes for CASSYLTQGNNSPLHF.

The table lists this clone with a count of one. The rearrangement uses TRBV19 and TRBJ1-1; no clear D gene. V gave up 1 base and J gave up 0 bases, with 6 bases separating them. Germline loops: CDR1 LNHDA, CDR2 SQIVND (reference sequence). This CDR3 is built from 14 residues. This CDR3 is CASSIVGLNTEAFF. The CDR3 DNA is TGTGCCAGTAGTATAGTTGGGTTGAACACTGAAGCTTTCTTT.

Only a few counts were recorded for this clone. This rearrangement joins TRBV11-2 to TRBJ1-2; 9 nucleotides line up with TRBD1. Germline trimming cut 1 base from V and 4 bases from J; bases unmatched to any gene: 4. CDR3 length: 15 amino acids. From germline, CDR1 is SGHAT and CDR2 FQNNGV. CDR3 sequence (DNA): TGTGCCAGCAGCTTAGCCCCGACAGGGGGCTATGGCTACACCTTC. Its translation is CASSLAPTGGYGYTF.

The genes are TRBV4-2 and TRBJ2-5; no clear D. The CDR3 spans 12 residues. CDR1 and CDR2 from the germline V gene are LGHNA and YNFKEQ. Trimming shortened V by 1 base and J by 5 bases, and 5 bases separated the two germline ends. CDR3 nucleotide sequence: TGTGCCAGCAGCCAAGTTTCGGAGACCCAGTACTTC. This codes for CASSQVSETQYF.

The J gene is TRBJ1-5, the V gene TRBV27; D is unclear. V gave up 6 bases and J gave up 3 bases, with 12 bases separating them. This CDR3 has 14 residues. Germline V gene sequence: CDR1 MNHEY, CDR2 SMNVEV (reference sequence). Here the CDR3 reads CASSQGRDNQPQHF. In DNA form, the CDR3 reads TGTGCCAGCAGCCAAGGACGGGACAATCAGCCCCAGCATTTT.

The rearrangement joins TRBV4-2 to TRBJ1-1; D is possibly TRBD1 (6 bases). Germline loops: CDR1 LGHNA, CDR2 YNFKEQ. The V and J ends lost 4 bases and 3 bases respectively, with 18 bases between them. This CDR3 region has 16 residues. CDR3: CASSPEGGRGDTEAFF. In nucleotides, the CDR3 is TGTGCCAGCAGCCCCGAAGGGGGGCGCGGAGACACTGAAGCTTTCTTT.

This rearrangement joins TRBV12-3 or TRBV12-4 to TRBJ2-7, with D perhaps matching TRBD1 (6 bases). The CDR3 is 13 amino acids. Trimming shortened V by 7 bases and J by 0 bases, and 10 bases separated the two germline ends. The DNA of the CDR3 is TGTGCCAGCACCCTGGACAGCTCCTACGAGCAGTACTTC. Protein: CASTLDSSYEQYF.

The chain joins TRBV9 to TRBJ2-7; D unresolved. The V gene lost 2 bases and the J gene lost 0 bases, with 6 bases spanning the gap. This CDR3 contains 13 residues. From germline, CDR1 is SGDLS and CDR2 YYNGEE. CDR3 sequence reads: CASSVADSYEQYF. The CDR3 DNA sequence: TGTGCCAGCAGCGTGGCGGACTCCTACGAGCAGTACTTC.

The chain combines TRBV6-5 with TRBJ1-1; D is unresolved. The CDR3 contains 15 residues. V shed 6 bases and J shed 11 bases, with 25 bases lying between them. Germline CDR1 reads MNHEY; CDR2 reads SVGAGI. Here the CDR3 DNA reads TGTGCCAGCAGCTCTATCAGGACTGCCGGTGTGGGGGCTTTCTTT. Its translation is CASSSIRTAGVGAFF.

V and J are TRBV19 and TRBJ2-7, with 9 bases that match TRBD1. The CDR3 contains 16 residues. J was trimmed by 2 bases and V by 4 bases; bases with no gene match: 9. The germline CDR1 and CDR2 sequences are LNHDA and SQIVND (reference sequence). The CDR3 nucleotides are TGTGCCAGTAGTACGCCCACAGGGGGCTCTACCTACGAGCAGTACTTC. As protein: CASSTPTGGSTYEQYF.

V usage is TRBV7-3 and J usage is TRBJ1-2, with D unclear. This CDR3 is built from 13 residues. V was cut by 5 bases and J by 2 bases, with 9 bases left in between. Germline V gene data show CDR1 as SGHTA and CDR2 as FQGTGA. The CDR3 nucleotides are TGTGCCAGCAGCATCGACGGGAACTATGGCTACACCTTC. Translation gives CASSIDGNYGYTF.

This chain connects TRBV13 to TRBJ2-3; D is ambiguous. V lost 0 bases to trimming and J lost 0 bases, with 7 bases between them. CDR1 is PRHDT, CDR2 FYEKMQ, per germline (reference sequence). The CDR3 is made up of 15 amino acids. CDR3 sequence (DNA): TGTGCCAGCAGCTTAGGGGTAGGGAGCACAGATACGCAGTATTTT. It encodes CASSLGVGSTDTQYF. Full variable domain (missing parts from reference TRBV13 and TRBJ2-3): AAGVIQSPRHLIKEKRETATLKCYPIPRHDTVYWYQQGPGQDPQFLISFYEKMQSDKGSIPDRFSAQQFSDYHSELNMSSLELGDSALYFCASSLGVGSTDTQYFGPGTRLTVL.

The rearrangement links TRBV6-5 to TRBJ1-2; D not certain. CDR1 and CDR2 from the germline V gene are MNHEY and SVGAGI. The CDR3 is 16 residues long. Trimming left V 1 base short and J 4 bases short, with 16 bases between. CDR3: CASSYFLSRLGYGYTF. DNA of the CDR3: TGTGCCAGCAGTTACTTCCTATCCAGGCTGGGCTATGGCTACACCTTC.

The chain links TRBV19 to TRBJ1-3; perhaps TRBD1 as D (6 bases). The CDR3 has 15 residues. V lost 6 bases and J lost 0, with 12 bases in between. Germline V gene lookup returns CDR1 LNHDA and CDR2 SQIVND (reference sequence). CDR3 in DNA: TGTGCCAGTAGGACGGACAGTTCCTCTGGAAACACCATATATTTT. Translated: CASRTDSSSGNTIYF.

The chain links TRBV10-3 to TRBJ1-1; TRBD1 agrees at 7 bases. Germline-derived CDR1 and CDR2 are ENHRY and SYGVKD. The CDR3 contains 15 residues. V shed 2 bases, J shed 1 base, and the junction held 4 bases outside the gene matches. CDR3 nucleotide sequence: TGTGCCATCAGTGAGAATAGGGGGCGGAACACTGAAGCTTTCTTT. Amino acids: CAISENRGRNTEAFF.

The chain has TRBV5-1 and TRBJ1-3; D is possibly TRBD1 (6 bases). Trimming stripped 4 bases from V and 8 bases from J, with 13 bases between. This CDR3 is built from 13 residues. Germline values: CDR1 SGHRS, CDR2 YFSETQ. CDR3 bases: TGCGCCAGCAGCCGAGGAGAGGGGGACACCATATATTTT. It specifies CASSRGEGDTIYF.

In the case of this clone: The same CDR3 is also encoded by other DNA sequences in this sample. This chain links TRBV5-1 with TRBJ1-2, with D possibly being TRBD1 (5 bases). The germline gives CDR1 SGHRS, CDR2 YFSETQ. V was trimmed by 0 bases and J by 3 bases, leaving 12 bases between them. The CDR3 spans 15 residues. CDR3 sequence: CASSLAPDTHYGYTF. The CDR3 DNA reads TGCGCCAGCAGCTTGGCCCCGGACACCCACTATGGCTACACCTTC.

The rearrangement joins TRBV2 to TRBJ2-3, with D possibly TRBD2 on 6 matching bases. The CDR3 sequence is 14 residues long. The V end was cut by 9 bases, the J end by 0 bases, with 13 bases between. CDR1 is SNHLY, CDR2 FYNNEI, per germline. The CDR3 region is CASLIAASTDTQYF. CDR3 nucleotides: TGTGCCAGTCTAATAGCGGCTAGCACAGATACGCAGTATTTT.

The rearrangement links TRBV3-1 (or the pseudogene TRBV3-2) to TRBJ1-1; no clear D. The CDR3 has 13 amino acids. The ends were cut back, 1 base at V and 6 bases at J, with 9 bases in the middle. The germline V gene encodes CDR1 LGHDT and CDR2 YNNKEL (reference sequence). The CDR3 sequence: CASSQVLGSEAFF. In DNA, the CDR3 is TGTGCCAGCAGCCAAGTTCTGGGCTCTGAAGCTTTCTTT.

V is TRBV2 and J is TRBJ1-6, with D perhaps matching TRBD1 (5 bases). Per the germline V gene, CDR1 is SNHLY and CDR2 is FYNNEI. This CDR3 has 14 amino acids. The V end lost 8 bases, the J end lost 6 bases, and 14 bases lay between the germline ends. The CDR3 loop reads CASAGTGGNSPLHF. In DNA form, the CDR3 reads TGTGCCAGCGCCGGGACGGGGGGTAATTCACCCCTCCACTTT. The full variable domain, in which reference TRBV2 and TRBJ1-6 provide the parts outside the CDR3, is EPEVTQTPSHQVTQMGQEVILRCVPISNHLYFYWYRQILGQKVEFLVSFYNNEISEKSEIFDDQFSVERPDGSNFTLKIRSTKLEDSAMYFCASAGTGGNSPLHFGNGTRLTVT.

This clone was recorded a few times. The chain recombines TRBV9 with TRBJ2-3, with D possibly matching TRBD1 (5 bases). The germline V gene has CDR1 SGDLS and CDR2 YYNGEE. This CDR3 contains 14 residues. V was cut by 4 bases and J by 2 bases, with 11 bases left in between. The CDR3 DNA is TGTGCCAGCAGCCCCAGACAGTTCACAGATACGCAGTATTTT. The encoded protein is CASSPRQFTDTQYF.

This clone was detected only once. V gene TRBV10-1 combines with J gene TRBJ1-4; D uncertain. The V end lost 0 bases, the J end lost 6 bases, and 5 bases lay between the germline ends. Looked up from germline, CDR1 is WNHNN and CDR2 is SYGVQD (reference sequence). The CDR3 extends over 13 amino acids. The CDR3 sequence is CASSESGDEKLFF. The CDR3 DNA reads TGCGCCAGCAGTGAGTCTGGGGATGAAAAACTGTTTTTT.

This chain's CDR3 is CASSLTGYSYNEQFF. The CDR3 DNA follows: TGCGCCAGCAGCTTGACTGGATACTCCTACAATGAGCAGTTCTTC. The gene calls are TRBV5-1 and TRBJ2-1; no reliable D call. The germline gives CDR1 SGHRS, CDR2 YFSETQ. The CDR3 totals 15 residues. Deletions cut 1 base from V and 0 bases from J, with 8 bases between.

The chain is built from TRBV5-6 and TRBJ1-5, with 9 bases lining up with TRBD1. The length of the CDR3 is 14 residues. Germline V gives CDR1 SGHDT, CDR2 YYEEEE. J was trimmed by 4 bases and V by 2 bases; bases with no gene match: 1. The CDR3 protein is CASSLQGANQPQHF. CDR3 DNA sequence: TGTGCCAGCAGCTTACAGGGGGCAAATCAGCCCCAGCATTTT.

V usage is TRBV6-5 and J usage is TRBJ1-3; D is unresolved. Germline CDR1 MNHEY, CDR2 SVGAGI. CDR3 length equals 13 residues. Trimming took off 5 bases at V and 3 bases at J, with 8 bases between the two ends. The DNA of the CDR3 is TGTGCCAGCAGTCAAAGAGGTGGAAACACCATATATTTT. The encoded protein is CASSQRGGNTIYF.